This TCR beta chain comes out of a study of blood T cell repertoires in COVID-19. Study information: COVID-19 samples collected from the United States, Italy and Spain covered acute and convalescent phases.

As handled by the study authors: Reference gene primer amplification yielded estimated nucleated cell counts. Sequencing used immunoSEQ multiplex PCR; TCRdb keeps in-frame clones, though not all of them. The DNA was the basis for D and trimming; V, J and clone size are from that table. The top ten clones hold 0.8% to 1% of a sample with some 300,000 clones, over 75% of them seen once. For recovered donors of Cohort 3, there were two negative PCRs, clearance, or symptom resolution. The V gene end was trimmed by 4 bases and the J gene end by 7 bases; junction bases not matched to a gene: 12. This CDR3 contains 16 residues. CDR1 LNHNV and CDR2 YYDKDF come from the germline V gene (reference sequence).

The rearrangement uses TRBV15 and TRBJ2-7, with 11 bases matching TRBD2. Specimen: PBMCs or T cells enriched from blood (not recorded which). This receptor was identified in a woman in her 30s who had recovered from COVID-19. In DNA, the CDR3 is TGTGCCACCAGCACCCGACAGACTAGCGGGAAAAGGGAGCAGTACTTC. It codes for CATSTRQTSGKREQYF. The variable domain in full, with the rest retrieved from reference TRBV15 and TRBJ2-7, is DAMVIQNPRYQVTQFGKPVTLSCSQTLNHNVMYWYQQKSSQAPKLLFHYYDKDFNNEADTPDNFQSRRPNTSFCFLDIRSPGLGDTAMYLCATSTRQTSGKREQYFGPGTRLTVT.